Listed below are T cell receptor beta chains from one sample, sequenced in a study of CD8 T cells in Susac syndrome. TCRdb analysed the immunoSEQ multiplex PCR reads with MiXCR anew, one entry per CDR3 protein. The sample gives 180,000 or so distinct CDR3 sequences, 90% to 95% of which show up once; roughly 0.13% is in the top ten. The sample taken for sequencing was CD4+ T cells from PBMCs. The receptors stem from a human donor in good health. Both conserved end residues are part of each CDR3. The D gene is left open where the match is weak. A clone size is listed for some rows: how often the clone was seen (once, few, many), or a class if it is expanded.

V	D	size	J	DNA	CDR3
TRBV30	-	-	TRBJ1-2	TGTGCCTGGAGTGGTTCCTCCTACTATGGCTACACCTTC	CAWSGSSYYGYTF
TRBV29-1	TRBD2	-	TRBJ2-3	TGCAGCGTCGGGGGGGCGTTCCCCACAGATACGCAGTATTTT	CSVGGAFPTDTQYF
TRBV5-1	-	-	TRBJ1-2	TGCGCCAGCAGCTCCAGTGGGGACTATGGCTACACCTTC	CASSSSGDYGYTF
TRBV20-1	-	-	TRBJ1-2	TGCAGTGCTCCCCCGTCCCAGTCCTACTATGGCTACACCTTC	CSAPPSQSYYGYTF
TRBV18	-	-	TRBJ1-1	TGTGCCAGCTCACGAGGCATACCGACGAGGGACACTGAAGCTTTCTTT	CASSRGIPTRDTEAFF
TRBV5-1	-	-	TRBJ2-7	TGCGCCAGCACCACACCCGGGGGCTACGAGCAGTACTTC	CASTTPGGYEQYF
TRBV20-1	TRBD1	-	TRBJ2-5	TGCAGTGCTAGCTTCAGGGGGCAAGAGACCCAGTACTTC	CSASFRGQETQYF
TRBV6-1	-	-	TRBJ2-5	TGTGCCAGCAGTGAAGCTGCCGGAACCCAAGAGACCCAGTACTTC	CASSEAAGTQETQYF
TRBV29-1	-	-	TRBJ1-4	TGCAGCGTTGAGCTTCAGGGGAGAGAAAAACTGTTTTTT	CSVELQGREKLFF
TRBV20-1	-	-	TRBJ1-1	TGCAGTGCTAGCTGGCCGGGCGGGAAAGCTTTCTTT	CSASWPGGKAFF
TRBV15	-	-	TRBJ2-7	TGTGCCACCAGCAGAGATGACCAGGGGATGACCTACGAGCAGTACTTC	CATSRDDQGMTYEQYF
TRBV25-1	-	-	TRBJ1-1	TGTGCCAGCAGTGAATCAAGTTTCGGGCTCTTCATGAACACTGAAGCTTTCTTT	CASSESSFGLFMNTEAFF
TRBV3-1	-	-	TRBJ1-5	TGTGCCAGCAGCCAAACGCGGGGGCAGCCCCAGCATTTT	CASSQTRGQPQHF
TRBV3-1	TRBD2	-	TRBJ2-3	TGTGCCAGCAGCGGTTATAGCGGGGGGTCTAGCACAGATACGCAGTATTTT	CASSGYSGGSSTDTQYF
TRBV20-1	-	-	TRBJ2-3	TGCAGTGCTAGCGGGGCCACAGATACGCAGTATTTT	CSASGATDTQYF
TRBV6-2/TRBV6-3	-	-	TRBJ1-6	TGTGCCAGCAGTTACCGGACACTGAGGGAGAATTCACCCCTCCACTTT	CASSYRTLRENSPLHF
TRBV2	-	-	TRBJ2-5	TGTGCCAGCAGTGAAGCGGGGTACCAAGAGACCCAGTACTTC	CASSEAGYQETQYF
TRBV30	-	-	TRBJ1-2	TGTGCCTGGAGACAGGTCCCAAACGCGGGCTACACCTTC	CAWRQVPNAGYTF
TRBV5-1	-	-	TRBJ2-1	TGCGCCAGCGTGAGGGGAACCTCGAACAATGAGCAGTTCTTC	CASVRGTSNNEQFF
TRBV9	TRBD2	-	TRBJ2-7	TGTGCCAGCAGCGTTACTAGCGGGGGCGGCGAGCAGTACTTC	CASSVTSGGGEQYF
TRBV20-1	TRBD2	-	TRBJ2-1	TGCAGTGCTTCCCGACTAGCGAGCTACAATGAGCAGTTCTTC	CSASRLASYNEQFF
TRBV6-5	-	-	TRBJ1-4	TGTGCCAGCAGTTACTCCGACGGGACTAATGAAAAACTGTTTTTT	CASSYSDGTNEKLFF
TRBV20-1	TRBD1	-	TRBJ2-7	TGCAGTGCCCCCCGACAGGGCCACGAGCAGTACTTC	CSAPRQGHEQYF
TRBV29-1	-	once	TRBJ2-3	TGCAGCGGCACCGGCGACACCGACACAGATACGCAGTATTTT	CSGTGDTDTDTQYF
TRBV7-9	TRBD1	once	TRBJ1-6	TGTGCCAGCAGCAGGACAGGGGGCCATTCACCCCTCCACTTT	CASSRTGGHSPLHF
TRBV6-1	-	once	TRBJ2-5	TGTGCCAGCAGTGAAGGCCAGTTTGAGACCCAGTACTTC	CASSEGQFETQYF
TRBV3-1	TRBD2	-	TRBJ2-3	TGTGCCAGCAGTTTTGGGACTAGCGGGGTCAGGTCCGATACGCAGTATTTT	CASSFGTSGVRSDTQYF
TRBV4-3	-	-	TRBJ2-3	TGCGCCAGCAGCCGCTCTAGGGAAGATACGCAGTATTTT	CASSRSREDTQYF
TRBV5-1	-	-	TRBJ2-7	TGCGCCAGCAGCCCGGAGGGCATTTCCTCCTACGAGCAGTACTTC	CASSPEGISSYEQYF
TRBV30	-	few	TRBJ2-5	TGTGCCTGCGCCTTGGGGGCTGAGACCCAGTACTTC	CACALGAETQYF
TRBV5-1	-	-	TRBJ2-7	TGCGCCAGCAGCTCCGGTCCGAGCTCCTACGAGCAGTACTTC	CASSSGPSSYEQYF
TRBV6-2/TRBV6-3	-	-	TRBJ2-3	TGTGCCGGCTCGAGTAGGGGCCTCTCAGATACGCAGTATTTT	CAGSSRGLSDTQYF
TRBV25-1	-	-	TRBJ1-2	TGTGCCAGCAGTGAATCCAGGCAGCCCGGCTATGGCTACACCTTC	CASSESRQPGYGYTF
TRBV7-8	-	once	TRBJ2-5	TGTGCCAGCAGCTTAGGGGTTTTGGGGGTGAAAGAGACCCAGTACTTC	CASSLGVLGVKETQYF
TRBV7-9	TRBD2	-	TRBJ2-1	TGTGCCAGCAGCGCTAGCGGGGGGATCTCCTACAATGAGCAGTTCTTC	CASSASGGISYNEQFF
TRBV5-1	-	-	TRBJ2-1	TGCGCCAGCAGCTTGGCGGGGGCCCCAGAGGGGGAGCAGTTCTTC	CASSLAGAPEGEQFF
TRBV28	-	-	TRBJ2-7	TGTGCCAGCAGTTTAAACCCAGGAGCCTACGAGCAGTACTTC	CASSLNPGAYEQYF
TRBV6-2/TRBV6-3	-	few	TRBJ1-1	TGTGCCAGCAGAGGGTGGACTGAAGCTTTCTTT	CASRGWTEAFF
TRBV14	-	-	TRBJ2-3	TGTGCCAGCAGCCGCCTTGGACAGCCCCATACGCAGTATTTT	CASSRLGQPHTQYF
TRBV12-3/TRBV12-4	-	-	TRBJ1-4	TGTGCCAGCAGTTTAGCCGAGGGTGAAAAACTGTTTTTT	CASSLAEGEKLFF
TRBV25-1	TRBD1	-	TRBJ1-5	TGTGCCAGCAGAGAGACAGGGTACAATCAGCCCCAGCATTTT	CASRETGYNQPQHF
TRBV1	-	-	TRBJ2-3	TGCACCAGCAGCCAAGATCAGGCAGGAGGGTTTGCGGGGGACTCACCCAATACGCAGTATTTT	CTSSQDQAGGFAGDSPNTQYF
TRBV27	TRBD2	once	TRBJ2-5	TGTGCCAGCGGCCGGGAGGAAGAGACCCAGTACTTC	CASGREEETQYF
TRBV9	TRBD1	-	TRBJ2-1	TGTGCCAGCAGCTCTCGGACAGGGCCAAGTGAGCAGTTCTTC	CASSSRTGPSEQFF
TRBV29-1	-	-	TRBJ2-2	TGCAGCGTTGAAGACCCGGGGCGGGAGCTGTTTTTT	CSVEDPGRELFF
TRBV12-3/TRBV12-4	TRBD2	once	TRBJ2-1	TGTGCCAGCAGTCCCTTAACTAGCGGAACCTACAATGAGCAGTTCTTC	CASSPLTSGTYNEQFF
TRBV20-1	-	-	TRBJ2-7	TGCAGTGCTTTAGACGGATTGATCTACGAGCAGTACTTC	CSALDGLIYEQYF
TRBV4-2	TRBD2	-	TRBJ2-7	TGTGCCAGCAGCCAGGTGCGGGGGTACTACGAGCAGTACTTC	CASSQVRGYYEQYF
TRBV5-1	-	-	TRBJ1-2	TGCGCCAGCAGCTCACGACAAGACTATGGCTACACCTTC	CASSSRQDYGYTF